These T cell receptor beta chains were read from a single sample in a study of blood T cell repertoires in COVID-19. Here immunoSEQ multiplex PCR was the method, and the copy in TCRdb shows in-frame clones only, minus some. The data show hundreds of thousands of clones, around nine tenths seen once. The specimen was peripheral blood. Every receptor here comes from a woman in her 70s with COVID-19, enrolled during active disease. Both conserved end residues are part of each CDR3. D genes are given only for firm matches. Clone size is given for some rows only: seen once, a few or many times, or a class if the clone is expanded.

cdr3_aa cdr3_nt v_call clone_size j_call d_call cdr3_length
CASSLEAGGTDTQYF TGTGCCAGCAGCTTAGAAGCGGGGGGCACAGATACGCAGTATTTT TRBV7-2 . TRBJ2-3 TRBD2 15
CASTRQGGNEKLFF TGTGCCAGCACCCGACAGGGTGGGAATGAAAAACTGTTTTTT TRBV6-5 . TRBJ1-4 TRBD1 14
CASSIAAGNYGYTF TGTGCCAGTAGTATTGCGGCCGGGAACTATGGCTACACCTTC TRBV19 . TRBJ1-2 . 14
CASSFDRGFSYNEQFF TGTGCCAGCAGCTTTGACAGGGGCTTCTCCTACAATGAGCAGTTCTTC TRBV7-2 . TRBJ2-1 TRBD1 16
CASSFTGGANTEAFF TGCGCCAGCAGCTTTACAGGGGGCGCGAACACTGAAGCTTTCTTT TRBV5-1 . TRBJ1-1 TRBD1 15
CASSGDRGQSSYNSPLHF TGTGCCAGCAGCGGCGACAGGGGGCAGAGCTCCTATAATTCACCCCTCCACTTT TRBV21-1 . TRBJ1-6 . 18
CASRGTSGHEQFF TGTGCCAGCAGGGGGACTAGCGGCCATGAGCAGTTCTTC TRBV2 . TRBJ2-1 TRBD2 13
CASSLPSSYNEQFF TGTGCCAGCAGTTTGCCTAGCTCCTACAATGAGCAGTTCTTC TRBV27 . TRBJ2-1 . 14
CASSSGRGNTEAFF TGTGCCAGCAGTTCCGGACGGGGGAACACTGAAGCTTTCTTT TRBV28 . TRBJ1-1 . 14
CASSLEGAGNTEAFF TGTGCCAGCAGTCTGGAGGGGGCGGGGAACACTGAAGCTTTCTTT TRBV6-6 . TRBJ1-1 TRBD1 15
CASSFASGGDEQYF TGTGCCAGCAGCTTCGCGAGCGGGGGGGACGAGCAGTACTTC TRBV11-2 . TRBJ2-7 TRBD2 14
CSAARGNTGELFF TGCAGCGCCGCCAGGGGGAACACCGGGGAGCTGTTTTTT TRBV29-1 . TRBJ2-2 . 13
CASHEAAAEAFF TGTGCCAGCCATGAGGCGGCAGCTGAAGCTTTCTTT TRBV28 . TRBJ1-1 . 12
CASSLNVGTGELFF TGTGCCAGCAGCCTCAACGTCGGGACCGGGGAGCTGTTTTTT TRBV11-3 . TRBJ2-2 . 14
CASSLNSYLYGYTF TGCGCCAGCAGCTTAAACAGCTACCTGTACGGCTACACCTTC TRBV5-1 . TRBJ1-2 . 14
CASKRTGGDYGYTF TGTGCCAGCAAACGGACAGGGGGAGACTATGGCTACACCTTC TRBV3-1/TRBV3-2 once TRBJ1-2 TRBD1 14
CASSPTATNEKLFF TGTGCCAGCTCACCGACAGCAACTAATGAAAAACTGTTTTTT TRBV18 . TRBJ1-4 . 14
CASSRGQYNSPLHF TGTGCCAGCAGCCGGGGACAGTATAATTCACCCCTCCACTTT TRBV3-1/TRBV3-2 . TRBJ1-6 TRBD1 14
CAISPGTGYNEQFF TGTGCCATCAGCCCCGGGACAGGGTACAATGAGCAGTTCTTC TRBV10-3 . TRBJ2-1 TRBD1 14
CASSVEGTTEETQYF TGTGCCAGCAGCGTAGAGGGGACTACGGAGGAGACCCAGTACTTC TRBV9 once TRBJ2-5 TRBD2 15
CASSAGGAQYF TGTGCCAGCAGCGCTGGAGGAGCGCAGTATTTT TRBV9 . TRBJ2-3 . 11
CASSERGGDSGNTIYF TGTGCCAGCAGTGAACGCGGAGGAGACTCTGGAAACACCATATATTTT TRBV6-1 once TRBJ1-3 . 16
CASRRRDRTIEAFF TGTGCCAGCAGACGTAGGGACAGGACAATTGAAGCTTTCTTT TRBV28 . TRBJ1-1 TRBD1 14
CATLGGDEGETQYF TGTGCCACCTTAGGGGGCGATGAAGGAGAGACCCAGTACTTC TRBV15 . TRBJ2-5 TRBD1 14
CASTPDRGGNQPQHF TGTGCCAGCACTCCGGACAGGGGTGGCAATCAGCCCCAGCATTTT TRBV27 once TRBJ1-5 TRBD1 15
CASSQPGLPFDNEQFF TGTGCCAGCAGCCAACCGGGACTCCCCTTCGACAATGAGCAGTTCTTC TRBV4-2 . TRBJ2-1 . 16